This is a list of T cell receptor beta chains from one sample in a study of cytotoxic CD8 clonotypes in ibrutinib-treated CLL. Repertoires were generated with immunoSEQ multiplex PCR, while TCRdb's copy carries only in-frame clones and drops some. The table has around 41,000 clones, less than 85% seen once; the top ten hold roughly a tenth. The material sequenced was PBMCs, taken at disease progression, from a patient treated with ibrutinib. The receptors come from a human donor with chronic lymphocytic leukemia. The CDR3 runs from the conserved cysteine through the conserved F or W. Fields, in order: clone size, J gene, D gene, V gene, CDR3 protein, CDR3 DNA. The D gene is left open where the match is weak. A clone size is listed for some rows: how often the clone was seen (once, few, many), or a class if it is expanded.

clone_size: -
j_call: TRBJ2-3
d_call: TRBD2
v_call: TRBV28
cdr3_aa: CASSLLSGRDTDTQYF
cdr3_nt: TGTGCCAGCAGTTTACTCAGCGGGAGGGACACAGATACGCAGTATTTT

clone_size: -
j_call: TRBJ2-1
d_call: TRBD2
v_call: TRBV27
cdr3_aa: CASSLTSGGKQFF
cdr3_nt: TGTGCCAGCAGTCTAACTAGCGGGGGAAAGCAGTTCTTC

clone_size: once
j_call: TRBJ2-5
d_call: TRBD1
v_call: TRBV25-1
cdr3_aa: CASSQTGGRETQYF
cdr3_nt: TGTGCCAGCAGCCAGACAGGGGGAAGGGAGACCCAGTACTTC

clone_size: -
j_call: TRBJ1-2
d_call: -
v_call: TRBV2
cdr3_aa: CASRNRVLGGYTF
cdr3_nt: TGTGCCAGCAGGAACAGGGTTTTGGGTGGCTACACCTTC

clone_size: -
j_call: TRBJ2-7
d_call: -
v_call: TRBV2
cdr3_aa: CASRSRLAGTYEQYF
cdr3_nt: TGTGCCAGCAGGAGTCGGCTAGCCGGTACCTACGAGCAGTACTTC

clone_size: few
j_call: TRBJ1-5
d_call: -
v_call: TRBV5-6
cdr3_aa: CASSFGNQPQHF
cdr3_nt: TGTGCCAGCAGCTTCGGGAATCAGCCCCAGCATTTT

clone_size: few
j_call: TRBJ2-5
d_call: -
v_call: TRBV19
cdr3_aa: CASSIIEGMETQYF
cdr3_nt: TGTGCCAGTAGTATAATAGAAGGAATGGAGACCCAGTACTTC

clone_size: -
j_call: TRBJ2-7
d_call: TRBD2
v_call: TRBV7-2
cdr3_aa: CASSLGSGGATFYEQYF
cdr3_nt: TGTGCCAGCAGCTTAGGTAGCGGGGGGGCCACCTTTTACGAGCAGTACTTC

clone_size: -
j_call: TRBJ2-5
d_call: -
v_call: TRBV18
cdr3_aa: CASSPPGVETQYF
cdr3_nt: TGTGCCAGCTCACCACCAGGGGTTGAGACCCAGTACTTC

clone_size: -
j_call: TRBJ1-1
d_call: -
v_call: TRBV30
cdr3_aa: CAWNRPGTNTEAFF
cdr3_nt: TGTGCCTGGAATCGCCCAGGGACGAACACTGAAGCTTTCTTT

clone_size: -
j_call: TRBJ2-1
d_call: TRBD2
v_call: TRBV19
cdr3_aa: CASTDSGSSYNEQFF
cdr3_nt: TGTGCCAGTACCGATAGCGGGAGCTCCTACAATGAGCAGTTCTTC

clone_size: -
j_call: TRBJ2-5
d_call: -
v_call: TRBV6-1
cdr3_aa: CASREGRGQETQYF
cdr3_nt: TGTGCCAGCAGAGAGGGACGCGGACAAGAGACCCAGTACTTC

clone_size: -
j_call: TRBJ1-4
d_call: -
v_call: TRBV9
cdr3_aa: CASSPEVGEKLFF
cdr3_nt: TGTGCCAGCAGCCCGGAAGTCGGGGAAAAACTGTTTTTT

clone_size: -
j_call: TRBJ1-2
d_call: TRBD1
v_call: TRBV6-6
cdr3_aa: CASIPGTDYGYTF
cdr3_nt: TGTGCCAGCATCCCGGGGACAGATTATGGCTACACCTTC

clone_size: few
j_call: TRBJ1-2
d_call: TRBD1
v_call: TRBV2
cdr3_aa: CASRWTGAVRGYTF
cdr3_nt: TGTGCCAGCAGGTGGACAGGGGCAGTTAGGGGCTACACCTTC

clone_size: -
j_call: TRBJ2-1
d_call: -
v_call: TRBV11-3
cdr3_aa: CASALSPEYNEQFF
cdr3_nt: TGTGCCAGCGCCTTGTCGCCAGAGTACAATGAGCAGTTCTTC

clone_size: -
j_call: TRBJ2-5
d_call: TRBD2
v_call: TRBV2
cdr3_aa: CASGGDQETQYF
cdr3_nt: TGTGCCAGCGGGGGGGACCAAGAGACCCAGTACTTC

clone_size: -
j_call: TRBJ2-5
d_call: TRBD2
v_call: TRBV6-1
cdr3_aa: CASSDLTGGGSETQYF
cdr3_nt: TGTGCCAGCAGTGATCTCACGGGCGGGGGGTCAGAGACCCAGTACTTC

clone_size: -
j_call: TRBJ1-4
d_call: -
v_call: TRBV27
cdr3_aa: CASSLGPGATNEKLFF
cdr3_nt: TGTGCCAGCAGTTTAGGCCCCGGTGCTACTAATGAAAAACTGTTTTTT

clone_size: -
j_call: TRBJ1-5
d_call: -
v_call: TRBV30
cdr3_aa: CAWSTWGNQPQHF
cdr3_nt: TGTGCCTGGAGTACCTGGGGCAATCAGCCCCAGCATTTT

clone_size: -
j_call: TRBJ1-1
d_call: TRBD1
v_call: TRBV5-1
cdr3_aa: CASMPTGVFNTEAFF
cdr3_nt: TGCGCCAGCATGCCGACAGGGGTTTTTAACACTGAAGCTTTCTTT

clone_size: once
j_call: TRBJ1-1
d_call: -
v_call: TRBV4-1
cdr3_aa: CASSQPHAEAFF
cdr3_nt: TGCGCCAGCAGCCAACCACACGCTGAAGCTTTCTTT

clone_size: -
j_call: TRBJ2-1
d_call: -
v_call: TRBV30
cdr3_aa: CAWSVGHMTYNEQFF
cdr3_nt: TGTGCCTGGAGTGTCGGGCACATGACCTACAATGAGCAGTTCTTC

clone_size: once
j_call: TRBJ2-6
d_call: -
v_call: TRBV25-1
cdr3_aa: CASSVGGLSGANVLTF
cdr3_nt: TGTGCCAGCAGTGTGGGGGGACTCTCTGGGGCCAACGTCCTGACTTTC

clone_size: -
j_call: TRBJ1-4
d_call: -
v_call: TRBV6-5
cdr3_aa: CASSYSQGTEKLFF
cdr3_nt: TGTGCCAGCAGTTACTCGCAAGGGACTGAAAAACTGTTTTTT